This TCR beta chain comes out of a study of regulatory T cells in long-lasting Graves disease. Researchers made TCR beta libraries by using iRepertoire HTBI primers and running Arm-PCR on CDR3 regions. In the study's own analysis: Identification yielded some 65 TRBV and around 15 TRBJ segments across samples. MiXCR, applied by TCRdb to the multiplex PCR reads, yields one record per CDR3 protein. TCRdb's processing, not the authors', yielded these V and J calls. The table includes a few hundred thousand distinct CDR3 sequences, approximately 13% detected once. There are 15 residues in the CDR3. Germline CDR1 MNHEY, CDR2 SMNVEV (reference sequence). V lost 1 base, J lost 6 bases, and 4 bases stayed unmatched. This clonotype was recorded at least ten times. Time point of the sample: newly diagnosed GD, antithyroid drugs for less than 3 months. Generation of the TCR library employed RNA extracted from PBMCs.

In addition, the sample was reused for a study of T cells in Graves' hyperthyroidism and ophthalmopathy. That source reports: Clinical symptoms, serum thyroxine and TRAb, thyroid ultrasound and orbital computed tomography together formed the diagnostic basis.

Sequenced material: peripheral blood mononuclear cells (PBMCs), taken at new diagnosis, from a patient treated with antithyroid drugs. The receptor comes from a young man with Graves disease. This rearrangement joins TRBV27 to TRBJ2-3, with 10 bases identical to TRBD2. CDR3: CASSLLVSGGDTQYF. DNA for the CDR3: TGTGCCAGCAGTTTATTGGTTAGCGGGGGGGATACGCAGTATTTT.